The rows below give T cell receptor beta chains drawn from one sample of a study of shared T cell receptors in the human thymus. Sequenced by immunoSEQ multiplex PCR; TCRdb stores in-frame clones only, minus some. In the table there are hundreds of thousands of clones, approximately 87% of which are singletons. These sequences were also reported in another study, on human thymus T cells.

Sequenced sample: thymocytes. Receptor source: a boy younger than two with a congenital heart defect. Both conserved end residues are part of each CDR3. A D gene is named only where the DNA matches it firmly. Size is omitted from some rows. Given values are once, few, many or a class for expanded clones.

d_call: TRBD2; j_call: TRBJ2-1; v_call: TRBV12-5; clone_size: -; cdr3_aa: CASGLARTSGRYNEQFF; cdr3_nt: TGTGCTAGTGGTTTGGCCCGGACTAGCGGGAGATACAATGAGCAGTTCTTC
d_call: -; j_call: TRBJ2-7; v_call: TRBV27; clone_size: -; cdr3_aa: CASSLSRGYDEQYF; cdr3_nt: TGTGCCAGCAGTTTGTCGCGGGGCTACGACGAGCAGTACTTC
d_call: -; j_call: TRBJ2-7; v_call: TRBV2; clone_size: -; cdr3_aa: CASQRALSYEQYF; cdr3_nt: TGTGCCAGCCAGCGGGCACTGTCCTACGAGCAGTACTTC
d_call: TRBD2; j_call: TRBJ2-7; v_call: TRBV15; clone_size: -; cdr3_aa: CATTYNRGRELAYEQYF; cdr3_nt: TGTGCCACCACCTATAACCGAGGGCGGGAGTTGGCCTACGAGCAGTACTTC
d_call: TRBD1; j_call: TRBJ2-7; v_call: TRBV5-1; clone_size: -; cdr3_aa: CASSLPGQTYEQYF; cdr3_nt: TGCGCCAGCAGCTTACCGGGACAGACCTACGAGCAGTACTTC
d_call: -; j_call: TRBJ1-3; v_call: TRBV5-1; clone_size: -; cdr3_aa: CASSLAGHPSGNTIYF; cdr3_nt: TGCGCCAGCAGCTTGGCCGGTCACCCGTCTGGAAACACCATATATTTT
d_call: -; j_call: TRBJ2-7; v_call: TRBV7-9; clone_size: -; cdr3_aa: CASRPQAGSIAYEQYF; cdr3_nt: TGTGCCAGCAGGCCCCAGGCAGGGTCCATCGCCTACGAGCAGTACTTC
d_call: TRBD2; j_call: TRBJ2-5; v_call: TRBV30; clone_size: -; cdr3_aa: CAWSVGTSGQYQETQYF; cdr3_nt: TGTGCCTGGAGTGTAGGGACTAGCGGGCAGTACCAAGAGACCCAGTACTTC
d_call: TRBD1; j_call: TRBJ1-2; v_call: TRBV28; clone_size: -; cdr3_aa: CASTSGDRGRRGYTF; cdr3_nt: TGTGCCAGCACCTCGGGGGACAGGGGGCGCAGGGGCTACACCTTC
d_call: TRBD1; j_call: TRBJ1-5; v_call: TRBV5-6; clone_size: -; cdr3_aa: CASNLGGTGNSNQPQHF; cdr3_nt: TGTGCCAGCAACTTGGGGGGGACAGGGAATAGCAATCAGCCCCAGCATTTT
d_call: TRBD1; j_call: TRBJ2-2; v_call: TRBV28; clone_size: -; cdr3_aa: CASSNLRPGQVTTGELFF; cdr3_nt: TGTGCCAGCAGCAACCTAAGGCCGGGACAGGTTACAACCGGGGAGCTGTTTTTT
d_call: TRBD1; j_call: TRBJ1-1; v_call: TRBV5-4; clone_size: -; cdr3_aa: CASSPRDRGSEAFF; cdr3_nt: TGTGCCAGCAGCCCTCGGGACAGGGGCTCTGAAGCTTTCTTT
d_call: TRBD1; j_call: TRBJ2-7; v_call: TRBV7-9; clone_size: -; cdr3_aa: CASSLEGQLHEQYF; cdr3_nt: TGTGCCAGCAGCTTAGAGGGACAGCTACACGAGCAGTACTTC
d_call: -; j_call: TRBJ2-5; v_call: TRBV10-2; clone_size: few; cdr3_aa: CASSPQRDIETQYF; cdr3_nt: TGCGCCAGTTCCCCACAGCGGGACATAGAGACCCAGTACTTC
d_call: TRBD2; j_call: TRBJ2-5; v_call: TRBV4-1; clone_size: -; cdr3_aa: CASSQGASGPQETQYF; cdr3_nt: TGCGCCAGCAGCCAAGGGGCTAGCGGACCCCAAGAGACCCAGTACTTC
d_call: TRBD1; j_call: TRBJ1-1; v_call: TRBV6-5; clone_size: -; cdr3_aa: CASSSGQGGSEAFF; cdr3_nt: TGTGCCAGCAGTTCGGGACAGGGGGGCTCTGAAGCTTTCTTT
d_call: -; j_call: TRBJ2-7; v_call: TRBV15; clone_size: -; cdr3_aa: CATSRDIEQGHSEQYF; cdr3_nt: TGTGCCACCAGCAGAGATATCGAACAGGGACACTCCGAGCAGTACTTC
d_call: TRBD2; j_call: TRBJ2-4; v_call: TRBV2; clone_size: -; cdr3_aa: CASSPEGGSGSRNIQYF; cdr3_nt: TGTGCCAGCAGTCCGGAGGGGGGTAGCGGGAGTAGGAACATTCAGTACTTC
d_call: -; j_call: TRBJ2-3; v_call: TRBV30; clone_size: -; cdr3_aa: CAWSIPVADTQYF; cdr3_nt: TGTGCCTGGAGTATCCCAGTCGCAGATACGCAGTATTTT
d_call: -; j_call: TRBJ1-3; v_call: TRBV7-2; clone_size: -; cdr3_aa: CASSLVHDSSGNTIYF; cdr3_nt: TGTGCCAGCAGCTTAGTACACGATTCCTCTGGAAACACCATATATTTT
d_call: TRBD2; j_call: TRBJ2-1; v_call: TRBV7-2; clone_size: few; cdr3_aa: CASSLSTSGSKSSYNEQFF; cdr3_nt: TGTGCCAGCAGCTTGTCGACTAGCGGAAGTAAGAGCTCCTACAATGAGCAGTTCTTC
d_call: -; j_call: TRBJ2-7; v_call: TRBV27; clone_size: -; cdr3_aa: CASSLGRSYEQYF; cdr3_nt: TGTGCCAGCAGTCTAGGCCGCTCCTACGAGCAGTACTTC
d_call: -; j_call: TRBJ2-4; v_call: TRBV9; clone_size: -; cdr3_aa: CASSVEEGAKNIQYF; cdr3_nt: TGTGCCAGCAGCGTAGAGGAGGGAGCCAAAAACATTCAGTACTTC
d_call: TRBD1; j_call: TRBJ2-1; v_call: TRBV18; clone_size: -; cdr3_aa: CASSAGTGTFKEQFF; cdr3_nt: TGTGCCAGCTCTGCCGGGACAGGGACCTTCAAGGAGCAGTTCTTC
d_call: TRBD2; j_call: TRBJ2-1; v_call: TRBV7-8; clone_size: -; cdr3_aa: CASSGREEAPQLEQFF; cdr3_nt: TGTGCCAGCAGCGGCCGGGAGGAGGCCCCACAACTGGAGCAGTTCTTC
d_call: TRBD1; j_call: TRBJ1-4; v_call: TRBV7-9; clone_size: -; cdr3_aa: CASSGSPGGTNEKLFF; cdr3_nt: TGTGCCAGCAGCGGATCCCCAGGGGGGACTAATGAAAAACTGTTTTTT
d_call: -; j_call: TRBJ2-7; v_call: TRBV4-1; clone_size: -; cdr3_aa: CASSLRTGKHYEQYF; cdr3_nt: TGCGCCAGCAGCCTCCGTACAGGGAAGCATTACGAGCAGTACTTC
d_call: -; j_call: TRBJ1-2; v_call: TRBV6-1; clone_size: once; cdr3_aa: CASRGGTNLNYGYTF; cdr3_nt: TGTGCCAGCAGGGGAGGGACGAACCTAAACTATGGCTACACCTTC
d_call: TRBD1; j_call: TRBJ1-2; v_call: TRBV4-2; clone_size: -; cdr3_aa: CASSQDRDRGAYGYTF; cdr3_nt: TGTGCCAGCAGCCAAGATCGCGACAGGGGTGCCTATGGCTACACCTTC